The source of this T cell receptor beta chain is a study of cytomegalovirus exposure and HLA in healthy donors. The study ran its PCR with 60 Vbeta and 13 Jbeta primers. Clones were read by immunoSEQ multiplex PCR, and TCRdb kept only the in-frame ones, dropping some. The sample includes about 59,000 clones, about four fifths of them seen just once. This CDR3 comprises 17 residues. Unmatched junction bases numbered 8, after V lost 0 bases and J lost 6 bases. The germline V gene has CDR1 MGHRA and CDR2 YSYEKL. General observations from the study: Rare TCR sequences dominated, though some public TCRs recurred in many donors. Follow-up analysis later connected one missense variant in DCLRE1C with trimming of TCR beta V- and J-genes. The classifier reportedly diagnosed cytomegalovirus status with high sensitivity and specificity.

Concerning this clone: Its antigen remains unknown.

This rearrangement joins TRBV4-1 to TRBJ1-6; 7 bases map to TRBD1. The sequence came from a man aged 40-49 years in good health and CMV-seronegative. Material for sequencing was PBMCs. In DNA, the CDR3 is TGCGCCAGCAGCCAAGAAGCGCGGCAGGGGGGTAATTCACCCCTCCACTTT. It is translated as CASSQEARQGGNSPLHF.